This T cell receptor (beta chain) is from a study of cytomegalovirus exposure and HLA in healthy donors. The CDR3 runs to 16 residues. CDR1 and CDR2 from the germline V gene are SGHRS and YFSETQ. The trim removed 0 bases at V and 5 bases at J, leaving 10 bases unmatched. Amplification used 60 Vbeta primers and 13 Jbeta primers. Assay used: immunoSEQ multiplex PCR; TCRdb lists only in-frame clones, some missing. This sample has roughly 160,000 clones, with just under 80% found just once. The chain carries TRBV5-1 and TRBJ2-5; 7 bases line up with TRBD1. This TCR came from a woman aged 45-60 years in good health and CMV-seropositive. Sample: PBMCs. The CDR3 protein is CASSLEGGQAGETQYF. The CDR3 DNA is TGCGCCAGCAGCTTGGAGGGCGGACAGGCCGGGGAGACCCAGTACTTC.